A selection of T cell receptor beta chains follows, all from one sample in a study of cytomegalovirus exposure and HLA in healthy donors. Repertoires were generated with immunoSEQ multiplex PCR, while TCRdb's copy carries only in-frame clones and drops some. The table counts around 100,000 clones; 5.5% to 8% lies in the top ten. The sequenced sample was PBMCs. These receptor sequences come from a middle-aged man in good health and CMV-seropositive. Both conserved end residues are part of each CDR3. D genes are given only for firm matches.

v_call	j_call	d_call	cdr3_nt	cdr3_aa
TRBV5-6	TRBJ2-7	TRBD1	TGTGCCAGCAGCTGGGGACAGGTGTGGGGCGAGCAGTACTTC	CASSWGQVWGEQYF
TRBV27	TRBJ2-3	-	TGTGCCACCTGGAAGAGGGCAGATACGCAGTATTTT	CATWKRADTQYF
TRBV13	TRBJ2-3	TRBD2	TGTGCCAGCAGCCCCCGACTAGCGGGAAAAAATACGCAGTATTTT	CASSPRLAGKNTQYF
TRBV10-1	TRBJ2-2	-	TGCGCCAGCCGGAACGACGGGACAGGGGAGCTGTTTTTT	CASRNDGTGELFF
TRBV27	TRBJ2-2	-	TGTGCCAGCACCCTGGGCCCGAACACCGGGGAGCTGTTTTTT	CASTLGPNTGELFF
TRBV5-4	TRBJ2-1	TRBD2	TGTGCCAGCAGCCCTGAGGGACCGGGACTAGCAAATGAGCAGTTCTTC	CASSPEGPGLANEQFF
TRBV7-3	TRBJ1-1	-	TGTGCCAGCAGCCCAGGGGCAGGGAACACTGAAGCTTTCTTT	CASSPGAGNTEAFF
TRBV7-9	TRBJ1-4	-	TGTGCCAGCAGCCTCACAGGATCTAATGAAAAACTGTTTTTT	CASSLTGSNEKLFF
TRBV10-3	TRBJ2-7	-	TGTGCCATCAGTGAGTCTGGGGCAGCCTACGAGCAGTACTTC	CAISESGAAYEQYF
TRBV7-2	TRBJ1-1	-	TGTGCCAGCATCCTCGGTCAGGGGTTCACTGAAGCTTTCTTT	CASILGQGFTEAFF
TRBV5-8	TRBJ1-1	-	TGTGCCAGCAGCTTGGCAGGGGCGCGACACACTGAAGCTTTCTTT	CASSLAGARHTEAFF
TRBV27	TRBJ2-2	-	TGTGCCAGTATGGTTCGGGAGACCGGCACCGGGGAGCTGTTTTTT	CASMVRETGTGELFF
TRBV7-3	TRBJ2-3	-	TGTGCCAGCAGCTTGGGACCCGGACTATCAGACACAGATACGCAGTATTTT	CASSLGPGLSDTDTQYF
TRBV7-8	TRBJ2-7	-	TGTGCCAGCAGCTTACCCGACAGGCCCCCCACCTACGAGCAGTACTTC	CASSLPDRPPTYEQYF